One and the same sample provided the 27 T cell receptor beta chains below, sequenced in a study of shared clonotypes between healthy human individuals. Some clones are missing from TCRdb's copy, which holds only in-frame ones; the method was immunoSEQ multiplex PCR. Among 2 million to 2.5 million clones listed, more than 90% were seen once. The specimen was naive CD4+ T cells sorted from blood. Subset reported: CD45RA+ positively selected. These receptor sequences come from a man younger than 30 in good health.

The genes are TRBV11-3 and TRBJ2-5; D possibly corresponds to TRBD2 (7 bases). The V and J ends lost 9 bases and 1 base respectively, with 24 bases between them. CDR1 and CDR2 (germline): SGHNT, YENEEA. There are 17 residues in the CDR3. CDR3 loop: CARDIRGRDYAQETQYF. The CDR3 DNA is TGTGCCAGAGATATCAGGGGCCGGGACTACGCCCAAGAGACCCAGTACTTC.

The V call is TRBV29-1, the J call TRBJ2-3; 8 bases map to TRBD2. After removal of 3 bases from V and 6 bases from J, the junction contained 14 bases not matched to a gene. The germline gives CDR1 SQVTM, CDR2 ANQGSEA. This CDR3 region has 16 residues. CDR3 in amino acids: CSVDSRGAGAVDTQYF. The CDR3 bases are TGCAGCGTTGATTCCCGAGGAGCGGGGGCTGTTGATACGCAGTATTTT.

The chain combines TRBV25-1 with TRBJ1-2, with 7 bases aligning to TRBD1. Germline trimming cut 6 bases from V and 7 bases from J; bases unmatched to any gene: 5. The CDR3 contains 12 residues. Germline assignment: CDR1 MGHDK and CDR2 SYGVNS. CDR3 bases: TGTGCCAGCAGGCAGGGGGAAGGTGGCTACACCTTC. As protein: CASRQGEGGYTF.

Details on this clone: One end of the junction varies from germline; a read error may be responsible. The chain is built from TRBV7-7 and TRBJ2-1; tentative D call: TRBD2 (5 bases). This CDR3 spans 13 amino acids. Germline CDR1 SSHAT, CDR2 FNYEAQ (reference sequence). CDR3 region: CASSLEGRGEQFF. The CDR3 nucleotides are TGTGCTAGCAGCTTAGAGGGCCGGGGTGAGCAGTTCTTC.

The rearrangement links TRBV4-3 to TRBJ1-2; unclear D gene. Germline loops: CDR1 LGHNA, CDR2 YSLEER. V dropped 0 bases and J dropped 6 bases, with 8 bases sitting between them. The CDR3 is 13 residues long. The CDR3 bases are TGCGCCAGCAGCCAAGATAGGGTAGATGGCTACACCTTC. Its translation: CASSQDRVDGYTF.

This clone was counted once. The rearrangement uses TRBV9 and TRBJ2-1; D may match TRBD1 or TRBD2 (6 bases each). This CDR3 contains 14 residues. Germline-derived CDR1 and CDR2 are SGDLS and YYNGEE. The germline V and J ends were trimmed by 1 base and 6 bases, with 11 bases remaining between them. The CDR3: CASSVWGAVNEQFF. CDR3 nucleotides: TGTGCCAGCAGCGTATGGGGGGCCGTCAATGAGCAGTTCTTC.

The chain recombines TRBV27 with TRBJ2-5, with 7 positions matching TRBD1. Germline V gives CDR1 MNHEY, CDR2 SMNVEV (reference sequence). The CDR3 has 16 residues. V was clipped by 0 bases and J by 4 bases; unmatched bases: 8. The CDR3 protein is CASSLSTGQSPETQYF. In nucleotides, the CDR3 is TGTGCCAGCAGTTTATCGACGGGACAGAGCCCAGAGACCCAGTACTTC.

The CDR3 spells CASSTGQGRYEQYF. The CDR3 DNA sequence: TGCGCCAGCAGCACTGGACAGGGACGGTACGAGCAGTACTTC. The chain recombines TRBV5-1 with TRBJ2-7, with 8 nucleotides matching TRBD1. Germline V gives CDR1 SGHRS, CDR2 YFSETQ. The ends lost 4 bases at V and 4 bases at J; junction bases unmatched: 7. CDR3 length: 14 amino acids.

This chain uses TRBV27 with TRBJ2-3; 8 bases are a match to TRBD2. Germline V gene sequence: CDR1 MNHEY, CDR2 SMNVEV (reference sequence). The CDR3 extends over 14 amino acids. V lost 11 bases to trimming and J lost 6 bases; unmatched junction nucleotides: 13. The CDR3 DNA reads TGTGCCGGGGGGAGCGGGAGAAAGGGGGATACGCAGTATTTT. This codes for CAGGSGRKGDTQYF.

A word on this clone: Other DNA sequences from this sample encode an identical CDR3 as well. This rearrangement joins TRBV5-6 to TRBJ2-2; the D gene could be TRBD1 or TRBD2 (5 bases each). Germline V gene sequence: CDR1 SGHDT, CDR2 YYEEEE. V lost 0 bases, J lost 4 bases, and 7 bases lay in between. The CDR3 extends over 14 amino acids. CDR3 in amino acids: CASSLVGGTGELFF. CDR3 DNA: TGTGCCAGCAGCTTGGTTGGGGGCACCGGGGAGCTGTTTTTT.

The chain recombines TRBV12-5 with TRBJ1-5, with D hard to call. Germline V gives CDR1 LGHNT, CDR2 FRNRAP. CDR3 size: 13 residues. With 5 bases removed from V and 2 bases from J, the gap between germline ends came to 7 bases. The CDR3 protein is CASGPMGNQPQHF. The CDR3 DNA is TGTGCTAGTGGTCCGATGGGCAATCAGCCCCAGCATTTT.

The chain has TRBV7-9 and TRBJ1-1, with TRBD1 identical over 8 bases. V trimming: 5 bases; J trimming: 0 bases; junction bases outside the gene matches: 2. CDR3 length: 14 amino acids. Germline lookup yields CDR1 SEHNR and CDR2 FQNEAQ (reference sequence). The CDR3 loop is CASSAGQVNTEAFF. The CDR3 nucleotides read TGTGCCAGCAGCGCGGGACAGGTGAACACTGAAGCTTTCTTT. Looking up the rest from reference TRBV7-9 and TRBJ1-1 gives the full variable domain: DTGVSQNPRHKITKRGQNVTFRCDPISEHNRLYWYRQTLGQGPEFLTYFQNEAQLEKSRLLSDRFSAERPKGSFSTLEIQRTEQGDSAMYLCASSAGQVNTEAFFGQGTRLTVV.

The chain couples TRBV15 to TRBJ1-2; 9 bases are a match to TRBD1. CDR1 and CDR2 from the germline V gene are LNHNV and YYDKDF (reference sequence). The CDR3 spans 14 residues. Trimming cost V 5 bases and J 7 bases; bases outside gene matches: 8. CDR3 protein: CATSPRDRAAGYTF. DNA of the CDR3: TGTGCCACCAGCCCGAGGGACAGGGCGGCTGGCTACACCTTC.

CDR3 DNA sequence: TGTGCCATCGGACAGAACCTGTCCTACAATGAGCAGTTCTTC. This gives the protein CAIGQNLSYNEQFF. The genes are TRBV28 and TRBJ2-1, with D perhaps TRBD1 (6 bases). Deletions cut 10 bases from V and 1 base from J, with 14 bases between. CDR3 length: 14 residues. In germline, CDR1 is MDHEN, CDR2 SYDVKM.

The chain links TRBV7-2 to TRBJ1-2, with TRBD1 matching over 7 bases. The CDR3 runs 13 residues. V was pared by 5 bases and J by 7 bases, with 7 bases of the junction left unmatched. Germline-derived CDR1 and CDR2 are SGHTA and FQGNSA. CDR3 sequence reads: CASSPRGGSGYTF. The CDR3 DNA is TGTGCCAGCAGCCCCAGAGGGGGCAGTGGCTACACCTTC.

CDR3: CASPSGGDGELFF. The CDR3 region has the DNA TGTGCCAGCCCTTCAGGGGGCGACGGGGAGCTGTTTTTT. The chain is built from TRBV27 and TRBJ2-2, with 8 positions matching TRBD1. Germline loops: CDR1 MNHEY, CDR2 SMNVEV (reference sequence). J was trimmed by 7 bases and V by 8 bases; bases with no gene match: 6. The length of the CDR3 is 13 residues.

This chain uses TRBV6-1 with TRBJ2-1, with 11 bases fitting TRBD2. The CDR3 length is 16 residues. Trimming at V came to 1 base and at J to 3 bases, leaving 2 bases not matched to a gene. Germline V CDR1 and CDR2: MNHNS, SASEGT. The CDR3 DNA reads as TGTGCCAGCAGTGAAGTTCTAGCGGGGGGCTACAATGAGCAGTTCTTC. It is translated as CASSEVLAGGYNEQFF.

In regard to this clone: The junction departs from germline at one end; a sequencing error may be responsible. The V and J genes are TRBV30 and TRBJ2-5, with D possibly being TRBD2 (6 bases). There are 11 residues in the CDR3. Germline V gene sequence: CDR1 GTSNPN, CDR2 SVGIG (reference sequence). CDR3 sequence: CVWGLQETQYF. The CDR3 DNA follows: TGTGTCTGGGGACTCCAAGAGACCCAGTACTTC.

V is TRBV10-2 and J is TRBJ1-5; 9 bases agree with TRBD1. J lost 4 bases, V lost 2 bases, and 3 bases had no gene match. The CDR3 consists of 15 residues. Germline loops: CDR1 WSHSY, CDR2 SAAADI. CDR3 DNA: TGCGCCAGCAGTGAGGATGGACAGGGGAATCAGCCCCAGCATTTT. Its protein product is CASSEDGQGNQPQHF.

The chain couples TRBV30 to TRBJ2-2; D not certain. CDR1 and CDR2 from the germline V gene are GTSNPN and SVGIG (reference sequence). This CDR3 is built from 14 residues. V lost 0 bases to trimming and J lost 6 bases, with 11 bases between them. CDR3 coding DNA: TGTGCCTGGAGTGTACCACGTCTATCCGGGGAGCTGTTTTTT. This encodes CAWSVPRLSGELFF.

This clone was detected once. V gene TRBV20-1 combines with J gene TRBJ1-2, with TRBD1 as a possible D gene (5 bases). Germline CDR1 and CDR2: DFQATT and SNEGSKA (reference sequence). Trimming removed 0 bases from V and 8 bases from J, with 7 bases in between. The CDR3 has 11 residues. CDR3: CSARDKGGYTF. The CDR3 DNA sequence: TGCAGTGCTAGAGATAAGGGGGGCTACACCTTC.

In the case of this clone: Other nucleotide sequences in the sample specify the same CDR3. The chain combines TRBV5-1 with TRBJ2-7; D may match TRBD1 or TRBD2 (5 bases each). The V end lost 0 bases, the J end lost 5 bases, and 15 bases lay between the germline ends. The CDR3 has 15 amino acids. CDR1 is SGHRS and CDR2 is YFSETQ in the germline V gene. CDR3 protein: CASSLEGGLGHEQYF. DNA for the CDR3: TGCGCCAGCAGCTTGGAGGGTGGACTGGGACACGAGCAGTACTTC.

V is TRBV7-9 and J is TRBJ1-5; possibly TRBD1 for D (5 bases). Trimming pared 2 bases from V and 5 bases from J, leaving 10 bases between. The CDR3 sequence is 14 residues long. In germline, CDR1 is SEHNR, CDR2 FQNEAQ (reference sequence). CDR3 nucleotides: TGTGCCAGCAGCTTACGAGGGGAGGATCAGCCCCAGCATTTT. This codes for CASSLRGEDQPQHF.

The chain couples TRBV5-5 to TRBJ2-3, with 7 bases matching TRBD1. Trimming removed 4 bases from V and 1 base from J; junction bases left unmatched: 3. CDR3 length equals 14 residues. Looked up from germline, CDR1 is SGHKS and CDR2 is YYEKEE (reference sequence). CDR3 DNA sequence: TGTGCCAGCAGCCATGACAGGGGCACAGATACGCAGTATTTT. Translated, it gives CASSHDRGTDTQYF.

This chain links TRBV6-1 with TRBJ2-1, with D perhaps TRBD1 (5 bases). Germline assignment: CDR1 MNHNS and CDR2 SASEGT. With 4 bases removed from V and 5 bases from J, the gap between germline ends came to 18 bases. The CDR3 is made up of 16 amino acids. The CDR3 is CASSADSSFMNNEQFF. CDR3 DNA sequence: TGTGCCAGCAGTGCAGACAGCTCCTTCATGAACAATGAGCAGTTCTTC.

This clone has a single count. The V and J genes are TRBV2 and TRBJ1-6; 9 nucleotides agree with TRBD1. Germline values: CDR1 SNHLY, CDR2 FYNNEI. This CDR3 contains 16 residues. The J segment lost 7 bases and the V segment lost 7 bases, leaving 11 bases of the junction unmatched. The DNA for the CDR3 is TGTGCCAGCACTCCAACAGGGGGCGGTGGGAATTCACCCCTCCACTTT. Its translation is CASTPTGGGGNSPLHF.

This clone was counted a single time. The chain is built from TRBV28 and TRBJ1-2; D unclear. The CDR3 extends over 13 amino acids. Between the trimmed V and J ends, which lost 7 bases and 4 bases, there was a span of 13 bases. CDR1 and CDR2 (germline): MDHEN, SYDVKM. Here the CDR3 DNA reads TGTGCCAGCAAAAAGGCAGGTGGCTATGGCTACACCTTC. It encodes CASKKAGGYGYTF.